Below are 25 T cell receptor beta chains sequenced from a single sample in a study of blood T cell repertoires in COVID-19. TCRdb's table, derived via immunoSEQ multiplex PCR, lists solely in-frame clones and lacks some. The table records approximately 120,000 clones, more than 80% of them present only once. The material sequenced was peripheral blood. The receptors come from a human donor in a cohort sampled during active COVID-19.

To note about this clone: Other DNA sequences of this sample code for an identical CDR3. The rearrangement links TRBV7-2 to TRBJ2-5, with 11 bases fitting TRBD1. The V segment lost 5 bases and the J segment 2 bases; nucleotides outside the gene matches: 4. The CDR3 consists of 15 residues. CDR1 is SGHTA and CDR2 is FQGNSA in the germline V gene. DNA of the CDR3: TGTGCCAGCAGCGCGGACAGGGGGCGACAAGAGACCCAGTACTTC. This codes for CASSADRGRQETQYF.

The chain has TRBV6-6 and TRBJ2-7; D may be TRBD1 (6 bases). V dropped 2 bases and J dropped 0 bases, with 11 bases sitting between them. Germline V gene sequence: CDR1 MNHNY, CDR2 SVGAGI (reference sequence). This CDR3 contains 15 residues. DNA of the CDR3: TGTGCCAGCAGTTACGTTACAGGGTCCTCCTACGAGCAGTACTTC. This sequence encodes CASSYVTGSSYEQYF.

This clone came up once. At one end, the junction sequence differs from germline, possibly due to a read error. V gene TRBV5-4 combines with J gene TRBJ1-1; D perhaps matches TRBD1 (6 bases). Germline V gene sequence: CDR1 SGHNT, CDR2 YYREEE (reference sequence). The CDR3 totals 12 residues. DNA of the CDR3: TGTGCCAGCAGCTTGGATACAGGGAAAATAAGCTTT. It is translated as CASSLDTGKISF.

The chain couples TRBV6-5 to TRBJ1-2; 9 nucleotides line up with TRBD1. Germline CDR1 reads MNHEY; CDR2 reads SVGAGI. This CDR3 is built from 13 residues. Trimming at V came to 8 bases and at J to 2 bases, leaving 3 bases not matched to a gene. The CDR3 bases are TGTGCCAGCGGGACAGGGAACAACTATGGCTACACCTTC. This gives the protein CASGTGNNYGYTF.

As for this clone: This sample also contains other DNA sequences that code for the same CDR3. This chain connects TRBV7-9 to TRBJ1-1; D might be TRBD1 (5 bases). CDR1 is SEHNR and CDR2 is FQNEAQ in the germline V gene (reference sequence). Trimming took 2 bases from V and 4 from J, leaving 5 bases between them. CDR3 length: 12 amino acids. For the CDR3, the DNA is TGTGCCAGCAGCTTAAGGGGCACTGAAGCTTTCTTT. Translating gives CASSLRGTEAFF.

The chain couples TRBV28 to TRBJ2-1; 8 bases are a match to TRBD1. Germline V lookup: CDR1 MDHEN, CDR2 SYDVKM. J gave up 5 bases and V 7 bases, and 13 bases lay outside the gene matches. There are 16 residues in the CDR3. In nucleotides, the CDR3 is TGTGCCAGCACCTCCCAACAGGGGGTCTTCAACAATGAGCAGTTCTTC. It encodes CASTSQQGVFNNEQFF.

The CDR3 loop is CASRLSPYNEQFF. Here the CDR3 DNA reads TGTGCGAGCCGCTTGAGCCCCTACAATGAGCAGTTCTTC. This chain joins TRBV5-6 and TRBJ2-1; D unclear. The germline V gene encodes CDR1 SGHDT and CDR2 YYEEEE. The CDR3 is 13 amino acids.

The V gene is TRBV7-9, the J gene TRBJ1-4, with no clear D. Per the germline V gene, CDR1 is SEHNR and CDR2 is FQNEAQ (reference sequence). The CDR3 spans 16 residues. The V end was cut by 3 bases, the J end by 2 bases, with 13 bases between. For the CDR3, the DNA is TGTGCCAGCAGCTTCACCGTGGCCGGGACTAATGAAAAACTGTTTTTT. Its translation: CASSFTVAGTNEKLFF.

This chain connects TRBV20-1 to TRBJ2-7; D not resolved. CDR3 size: 11 residues. V lost 3 bases and J lost 4, with 7 bases in between. Germline lookup yields CDR1 DFQATT and CDR2 SNEGSKA (reference sequence). The chain's CDR3 is CSASFGYEQYF. CDR3 DNA: TGCAGTGCTAGTTTCGGTTACGAGCAGTACTTC.

The chain joins TRBV29-1 to TRBJ2-3; TRBD2 aligns across 16 bases. There are 14 residues in the CDR3. Losses at the gene ends were 6 bases for V and 7 bases for J; bases not matched to a gene: 4. CDR1 and CDR2 (germline): SQVTM, ANQGSEA. This CDR3 reads CSVGTSGRAYTQYF. The DNA of the CDR3 is TGCAGCGTGGGGACTAGCGGGAGGGCCTATACGCAGTATTTT.

This chain uses TRBV7-2 with TRBJ2-3, with D perhaps TRBD1 (6 bases). The V end was cut by 5 bases, the J end by 6 bases, with 6 bases between. This CDR3 has 11 residues. Germline assignment: CDR1 SGHTA and CDR2 FQGNSA. The CDR3 loop reads CASSQGDTQYF. CDR3 nucleotides: TGTGCCAGCAGCCAGGGGGATACGCAGTATTTT.

This chain links TRBV6-2 or TRBV6-3 with TRBJ1-1; TRBD1 matches at 8 bases. V lost 4 bases and J lost 2; bases outside the gene matches: 6. The germline gives CDR1 MNHEY, CDR2 SVGEGT. This CDR3 has 15 residues. The CDR3 loop is CASSSGTGLNTEAFF. CDR3 DNA sequence: TGTGCCAGCAGTTCAGGGACAGGACTTAACACTGAAGCTTTCTTT.

The CDR3 reads CATEGRGYNEQFF. The CDR3 coding sequence is TGTGCCACCGAAGGGAGGGGGTACAATGAGCAGTTCTTC. The genes are TRBV24-1 and TRBJ2-1; perhaps TRBD2 as D (7 bases). Deletions cut 9 bases from V and 4 bases from J, with 12 bases between. The germline gives CDR1 KGHDR, CDR2 SFDVKD. The CDR3 sequence is 13 residues long.

Regarding this clone: Additional DNA sequences in this sample encode the identical CDR3. V gene TRBV7-2 combines with J gene TRBJ2-2, with TRBD1 matching over 7 bases. V dropped 0 bases and J dropped 6; count of bases not matched to a gene: 7. Germline CDR1 reads SGHTA; CDR2 reads FQGNSA. This CDR3 contains 16 residues. The CDR3 protein is CASSLAAQGYAGELFF. DNA of the CDR3: TGTGCCAGCAGCTTAGCGGCACAGGGGTACGCCGGGGAGCTGTTTTTT.

In this sample, this clone turned up a few times. The chain recombines TRBV5-1 with TRBJ1-1; D is unresolved. CDR3 length: 14 amino acids. CDR1 and CDR2 from the germline V gene are SGHRS and YFSETQ. The V end lost 0 bases, the J end lost 5 bases, and 11 bases lay between the germline ends. CDR3 sequence (DNA): TGCGCCAGCAGCTTGGCCTTGGCGGGGACTGAAGCTTTCTTT. Protein product: CASSLALAGTEAFF.

The rearrangement uses TRBV5-1 and TRBJ2-5, with D maybe TRBD2 (5 bases). CDR3 length: 15 residues. V was shortened by 3 bases and J by 1 base, with 13 bases between the two germline ends. Germline CDR1 is SGHRS and CDR2 is YFSETQ. The CDR3, as DNA: TGCGCCAGCAGCTCACTGGCGGGTATCCAAGAGACCCAGTACTTC. It specifies CASSSLAGIQETQYF.

The V gene is TRBV30, the J gene TRBJ2-7, with 13 bases aligning to TRBD2. Germline trimming cut 1 base from V and 2 bases from J; bases unmatched to any gene: 5. CDR3 length: 16 residues. The V gene's germline CDR1 is GTSNPN and CDR2 SVGIG (reference sequence). CDR3 protein: CAWSGGLAGLPYEQYF. The CDR3 DNA reads as TGTGCCTGGAGTGGGGGACTAGCGGGGTTGCCCTACGAGCAGTACTTC.

The chain links TRBV24-1 to TRBJ2-5; D unclear. There are 14 residues in the CDR3. Deletions cut 1 base from V and 4 bases from J, with 9 bases between. Germline-derived CDR1 and CDR2 are KGHDR and SFDVKD. The CDR3 protein is CATSDFDSPETQYF. CDR3 coding DNA: TGTGCCACCAGTGATTTCGACTCCCCAGAGACCCAGTACTTC.

V and J are TRBV9 and TRBJ1-6; D is ambiguous. The CDR3 is 14 amino acids. Germline V lookup: CDR1 SGDLS, CDR2 YYNGEE. The ends were cut back, 0 bases at V and 8 bases at J, with 9 bases in the middle. CDR3 coding DNA: TGTGCCAGCAGCGTAGGTGGCAGTCATTCACCCCTCCACTTT. This codes for CASSVGGSHSPLHF.

The V call is TRBV27, the J call TRBJ2-5, with 14 bases lining up with TRBD2. Trimming took 2 bases from V and 4 from J; bases not matched to a gene: 0. Germline CDR1 reads MNHEY; CDR2 reads SMNVEV (reference sequence). CDR3 size: 15 residues. CDR3 in amino acids: CASSLGLAGGETQYF. CDR3 DNA: TGTGCCAGCAGTTTAGGACTAGCGGGAGGAGAGACCCAGTACTTC.

This chain links TRBV27 with TRBJ1-1; 8 positions match TRBD1. V lost 6 bases to trimming and J lost 8 bases; unmatched junction nucleotides: 2. Germline CDR1 and CDR2: MNHEY and SMNVEV (reference sequence). The length of the CDR3 is 11 residues. The CDR3 bases are TGTGCCAGCAGACGGACAGGGGAAGCTTTCTTT. As protein: CASRRTGEAFF.

The chain employs TRBV5-1 and TRBJ2-5; weak D call: TRBD1 (6 bases). Trimming took 0 bases from V and 5 from J, leaving 8 bases between them. Germline lookup yields CDR1 SGHRS and CDR2 YFSETQ. This CDR3 has 13 residues. This CDR3 reads CASSLGTVETQYF. The CDR3 nucleotides are TGCGCCAGCAGCTTGGGGACAGTCGAGACCCAGTACTTC.

The V and J genes are TRBV30 and TRBJ2-5; 7 bases line up with TRBD2. The germline CDR1 and CDR2 sequences are GTSNPN and SVGIG (reference sequence). The CDR3 contains 14 residues. The V and J ends lost 4 bases and 5 bases, in that order; junction bases with no gene match: 10. The CDR3: CAWTQTRGGETQYF. CDR3 DNA: TGTGCCTGGACCCAAACTCGGGGAGGGGAGACCCAGTACTTC.

This chain connects TRBV6-2 or TRBV6-3 to TRBJ2-1, with 8 bases matching TRBD1. Per the germline V gene, CDR1 is MNHEY and CDR2 is SVGEGT. The CDR3 has 14 amino acids. The J segment lost 7 bases and the V segment lost 5 bases, leaving 7 bases of the junction unmatched. The CDR3 DNA is TGTGCCAGCAGTGGACAGGGTGGAAGGAATGAGCAGTTCTTC. Translating it yields CASSGQGGRNEQFF.

The chain recombines TRBV5-1 with TRBJ2-7; unclear D gene. Between the trimmed V and J ends, which lost 3 bases and 3 bases, there was a span of 10 bases. The CDR3 is made up of 13 amino acids. Germline assignment: CDR1 SGHRS and CDR2 YFSETQ. The CDR3 loop reads CASSYSLGYEQYF. The CDR3 DNA follows: TGCGCCAGCAGCTACTCTCTCGGCTACGAGCAGTACTTC. The whole variable domain, remainder taken from reference TRBV5-1 and TRBJ2-7, is KAGVTQTPRYLIKTRGQQVTLSCSPISGHRSVSWYQQTPGQGLQFLFEYFSETQRNKGNFPGRFSGRQFSNSRSEMNVSTLELGDSALYLCASSYSLGYEQYFGPGTRLTVT.